This record looks at one T cell receptor beta chain sequence and its context. The antigen is unknown. The table came from immunoSEQ multiplex PCR; TCRdb's copy has only in-frame clones and leaves some out. The data show about 26,000 clones, over 60% seen once. Trimming removed 1 base from V and 4 bases from J, with 13 bases in between. The CDR3 is made up of 16 amino acids. Germline V gene lookup returns CDR1 LGHDT and CDR2 YNNKEL (reference sequence). Unexposed donor CD4+ T cells date from about 2011-2018, before the COVID-19 pandemic. After less than 11 days of culture, CD4+ T cells were isolated. The data derive from a study of CD4 T cells in relation to SARS-CoV-2 and coronaviruses.

The sequencing sample was made of CD4+ T cells from PBMCs, cultured in vitro. This TCR derives from a human donor in good health. This chain links TRBV3-1 (or the pseudogene TRBV3-2) with TRBJ1-4, with a possible D match to TRBD1 (6 bases). The CDR3 sequence is CASSQVPGGVNEKLFF. The CDR3 coding sequence is TGTGCCAGCAGCCAAGTCCCCGGGGGCGTTAATGAAAAACTGTTTTTT.